Reported below is one T cell receptor beta chain. The antigen remains unidentified. The protocol was immunoSEQ multiplex PCR, while the TCRdb copy is restricted to in-frame clones and leaves out a portion. The sample consists of fewer than 400,000 clones, 85% to 90% of them appearing once. This entry comes from a study of Ad26.COV2.S vaccination and SARS-CoV-2 variants. The overall study: Intramuscular Ad26.COV2.S doses were given once or twice, 56 days apart.

The treatment: 15 to 20 received Ad26.COV2.S at low or high dose, single or two shots; several received placebo; per-sample allocation not given. Samples were taken on day 63 after the first vaccine or placebo injection. The individual, an adult aged 18-55 years, was a donor in Boston. The junction had 3 bases not matched to a gene; V was cut back by 8 bases and J by 1 base. CDR3 length: 14 residues. The germline gives CDR1 LGHDT, CDR2 YNNKEL (reference sequence). Notes on the study in general: Spike-specific TCR breadth in vaccine recipients exceeded that seen in placebo recipients. Vaccinees reportedly had broad spike-specific CD8+ and CD4+ T cell responses.

Sample: peripheral blood, taken in a trial of Ad26.COV2.S vaccine versus placebo. This sequence joins TRBV3-1 (or the pseudogene TRBV3-2) and TRBJ2-2, with 8 nucleotides matching TRBD1. This TCR came from a person between 18 and 59 years old who received the Ad26.COV2.S COVID-19 vaccine or a placebo. CDR3 region: CASLGQGNTGELFF. For the CDR3, the DNA is TGTGCCAGCCTAGGACAGGGGAACACCGGGGAGCTGTTTTTT.